The 21 T cell receptor beta chains reported below all come from one sample, sequenced in a study of cytomegalovirus exposure and HLA in healthy donors. Researchers ran the PCR with 60 Vbeta and 13 Jbeta primers. Clones were sequenced by immunoSEQ multiplex PCR, and TCRdb holds only the in-frame ones, with some missing. This table has under 150,000 clones, 80% appearing once. The sequenced sample was PBMCs. Source of these receptors: a man aged 25 to 40 in good health and CMV-seronegative.

This clone appeared once. The CDR3 protein is CASSPASGSTDTQYF. DNA for the CDR3: TGTGCCAGCTCACCAGCTAGCGGGTCCACAGATACGCAGTATTTT. The chain links TRBV18 to TRBJ2-3, with 8 bases that match TRBD2. CDR3 length equals 15 residues. The J segment lost 2 bases and the V segment lost 2 bases, leaving 3 bases of the junction unmatched. Germline CDR1 KGHSH, CDR2 LQKENI.

This chain connects TRBV5-5 to TRBJ2-5; 7 nucleotides agree with TRBD2. The V gene end was trimmed by 0 bases and the J gene end by 4 bases; junction bases not matched to a gene: 6. The CDR3 totals 15 residues. CDR1 is SGHKS, CDR2 YYEKEE, per germline (reference sequence). CDR3 DNA: TGTGCCAGCAGCTTGGTCGGGAGGATTGGAGAGACCCAGTACTTC. Its protein is CASSLVGRIGETQYF.

The rearrangement uses TRBV19 and TRBJ2-3, with 8 nucleotides matching TRBD2. J gave up 5 bases and V 3 bases, and 4 bases lay outside the gene matches. CDR1 is LNHDA, CDR2 SQIVND, per germline (reference sequence). The CDR3 length is 14 residues. The CDR3 protein is CASSMREAGDTQYF. CDR3 coding DNA: TGTGCCAGTAGTATGCGGGAGGCTGGAGATACGCAGTATTTT.

The V and J genes are TRBV5-1 and TRBJ2-3; no firm D call. The CDR3 runs to 14 residues. CDR1 and CDR2 (germline): SGHRS, YFSETQ. V lost 4 bases and J lost 6, with 15 bases in between. The CDR3 DNA sequence: TGCGCCAGCAGCCCCATAGCCCCCGGGGATACGCAGTATTTT. Translated, it gives CASSPIAPGDTQYF.

The V gene is TRBV4-2, the J gene TRBJ2-1, with 9 bases lining up with TRBD2. Germline trimming cut 5 bases from V and 6 bases from J; bases unmatched to any gene: 5. CDR3 length: 14 residues. CDR1 is LGHNA and CDR2 is YNFKEQ in the germline V gene. The CDR3 region is CASSSLAGVNEQFF. The CDR3 nucleotides read TGTGCCAGCAGCTCTTTAGCGGGAGTCAATGAGCAGTTCTTC.

V usage is TRBV30 and J usage is TRBJ2-3; D ambiguous. The CDR3 is 15 amino acids. V was shortened by 0 bases and J by 1 base, with 11 bases between the two germline ends. From germline, CDR1 is GTSNPN and CDR2 SVGIG (reference sequence). In DNA, the CDR3 is TGTGCCTGGAGTGTACTACGTACGGGCACAGATACGCAGTATTTT. The encoded protein is CAWSVLRTGTDTQYF.

This chain connects TRBV2 to TRBJ1-3; 10 bases map to TRBD1. The V segment lost 6 bases and the J segment 3 bases; nucleotides outside the gene matches: 5. Per germline, CDR1 SNHLY and CDR2 FYNNEI. This CDR3 is 15 amino acids long. The chain's CDR3 is CASRDRGLGGNTIYF. In DNA form, the CDR3 reads TGTGCCAGCAGAGACAGGGGGCTCGGTGGAAACACCATATATTTT.

The chain uses TRBV2 and TRBJ2-7; the match to TRBD1 covers 7 bases. Germline CDR1 reads SNHLY; CDR2 reads FYNNEI. V lost 7 bases, J lost 3 bases, and 3 bases stayed unmatched. This CDR3 comprises 12 residues. The CDR3 loop is CASNAGGYEQYF. The CDR3 bases are TGTGCCAGCAATGCAGGGGGCTACGAGCAGTACTTC.

The J gene is TRBJ2-3, the V gene TRBV9; 7 nucleotides line up with TRBD1. The V and J ends lost 2 bases and 5 bases, in that order; junction bases with no gene match: 5. Per germline, CDR1 SGDLS and CDR2 YYNGEE. This CDR3 region has 14 residues. The CDR3: CASSVDRVEDTQYF. In DNA, the CDR3 is TGTGCCAGCAGCGTCGACAGGGTTGAAGATACGCAGTATTTT.

CDR3: CASSERAPIGLASNEQFF. The CDR3 DNA sequence: TGTGCCAGCAGTGAAAGGGCACCTATAGGGCTAGCGAGCAATGAGCAGTTCTTC. The chain is built from TRBV6-1 and TRBJ2-1, with D maybe TRBD2 (6 bases). CDR1 is MNHNS, CDR2 SASEGT, per germline. The CDR3 has 18 amino acids. With 2 bases removed from V and 6 bases from J, the gap between germline ends came to 23 bases.

The chain carries TRBV5-6 and TRBJ2-2, with D possibly being TRBD2 (7 bases). Germline CDR1 is SGHDT and CDR2 is YYEEEE. Trimming took off 4 bases at V and 6 bases at J, with 19 bases between the two ends. The CDR3 runs to 16 residues. CDR3: CASSHGVGGLAGELFF. The CDR3 DNA reads TGTGCCAGCAGCCACGGGGTGGGGGGGCTCGCCGGGGAGCTGTTTTTT.

This rearrangement joins TRBV4-3 to TRBJ2-3, with D possibly matching TRBD1 (6 bases). CDR1 is LGHNA and CDR2 is YSLEER in the germline V gene. Trimming stripped 0 bases from V and 2 bases from J, with 12 bases between. CDR3 length: 16 residues. CDR3 region: CASSQDRGTYTDTQYF. CDR3 sequence (DNA): TGCGCCAGCAGCCAAGATAGGGGGACATACACAGATACGCAGTATTTT.

This clone was counted once. The J gene is TRBJ2-2, the V gene TRBV19, with 13 bases identical to TRBD2. Germline V gene lookup returns CDR1 LNHDA and CDR2 SQIVND (reference sequence). V lost 5 bases, J lost 7 bases, and 10 bases stayed unmatched. This CDR3 is built from 17 residues. This CDR3 is CASSAIGLAGAHGELFF. CDR3 coding DNA: TGTGCCAGTAGTGCAATAGGACTAGCGGGAGCTCACGGGGAGCTGTTTTTT.

This clone showed up just once. The chain recombines TRBV6-4 with TRBJ2-1, with 10 bases aligning to TRBD2. Per germline, CDR1 MRHNA and CDR2 SNTAGT. The CDR3 runs 16 residues. The V and J ends lost 2 bases and 3 bases, in that order; junction bases with no gene match: 4. Here the CDR3 reads CASSDIPSGSYNEQFF. In DNA, the CDR3 is TGTGCCAGCAGTGACATCCCTAGCGGGAGCTACAATGAGCAGTTCTTC.

The gene calls are TRBV7-2 and TRBJ2-1; 9 nucleotides match TRBD2. The V segment lost 4 bases and the J segment 1 base; nucleotides outside the gene matches: 2. This CDR3 spans 15 amino acids. The germline gives CDR1 SGHTA, CDR2 FQGNSA. As DNA, the CDR3 is TGTGCCAGCAGCTCAGCGGGAGGTTCCTACAATGAGCAGTTCTTC. This sequence encodes CASSSAGGSYNEQFF.

This clone was found once. The V and J genes are TRBV6-5 and TRBJ1-2; 10 bases map to TRBD1. This CDR3 comprises 15 residues. Germline CDR1 reads MNHEY; CDR2 reads SVGAGI. V was pared by 2 bases and J by 4 bases, with 4 bases of the junction left unmatched. CDR3 DNA: TGTGCCAGCAGTTACCAGACAGGGGGCGGCTATGGCTACACCTTC. It yields the protein CASSYQTGGGYGYTF.

This clone appeared a few times. V usage is TRBV15 and J usage is TRBJ1-5; the match to TRBD1 covers 7 bases. Germline V gene lookup returns CDR1 LNHNV and CDR2 YYDKDF (reference sequence). The ends lost 0 bases at V and 4 bases at J; junction bases unmatched: 9. CDR3 length equals 17 residues. CDR3 region: CATSRDSTGRSNQPQHF. The CDR3, as DNA: TGTGCCACCAGCAGAGATTCGACAGGGAGGTCGAATCAGCCCCAGCATTTT.

This chain connects TRBV9 to TRBJ2-5, with TRBD1 as a possible D gene (5 bases). CDR3 length: 15 residues. Germline V gene lookup returns CDR1 SGDLS and CDR2 YYNGEE. V was cut by 0 bases and J by 2 bases, with 11 bases left in between. In DNA, the CDR3 is TGTGCCAGCAGCGTAGGACAGTGGGATCAAGAGACCCAGTACTTC. Its translation: CASSVGQWDQETQYF.

V gene TRBV11-1 combines with J gene TRBJ1-1; D might be TRBD1 (5 bases). The CDR3 totals 14 residues. Trimming removed 6 bases at V and 5 bases at J, with 16 bases between. Germline lookup yields CDR1 SGHAT and CDR2 FQDESV (reference sequence). This CDR3 reads CASRYDKGWTEAFF. CDR3 nucleotide sequence: TGTGCCAGCAGGTACGACAAGGGGTGGACTGAAGCTTTCTTT. Looking up the rest from reference TRBV11-1 and TRBJ1-1 gives the full variable domain: EAEVAQSPRYKITEKSQAVAFWCDPISGHATLYWYRQILGQGPELLVQFQDESVVDDSQLPKDRFSAERLKGVDSTLKIQPAELGDSAMYLCASRYDKGWTEAFFGQGTRLTVV.

The chain employs TRBV6-1 and TRBJ2-1; the D gene is possibly TRBD1 (6 bases). Germline loops: CDR1 MNHNS, CDR2 SASEGT. Trimming shortened V by 0 bases and J by 1 base, and 7 bases separated the two germline ends. The CDR3 sequence is 15 residues long. The DNA for the CDR3 is TGTGCCAGCAGTGAAGCTCAGGGGTCCTACAATGAGCAGTTCTTC. Its protein product is CASSEAQGSYNEQFF.

This clone was found a few times. V usage is TRBV6-1 and J usage is TRBJ1-1; D not resolved. Per germline, CDR1 MNHNS and CDR2 SASEGT. This CDR3 comprises 14 residues. V was clipped by 0 bases and J by 1 base, with 6 bases between them. DNA for the CDR3: TGTGCCAGCAGTGAAGCGCTAGGGAACACTGAAGCTTTCTTT. It translates to CASSEALGNTEAFF.